This TCR beta chain was recorded in a study of blood T cell repertoires in COVID-19. This clone has just a few counts. Profiling relied on immunoSEQ multiplex PCR, and the TCRdb table lists in-frame clones only, not all of them. Of 150,000 or so clones in the sample, about 85% were seen once. The CDR3 covers 14 residues. The V gene lost 4 bases and the J gene lost 5 bases, with 14 bases spanning the gap. CDR1 and CDR2 (germline): MNHEY, SMNVEV (reference sequence). V and J are TRBV27 and TRBJ1-1; D unclear. This TCR derives from a woman in her seventies with COVID-19, enrolled during active disease. Input material: peripheral blood. Here the CDR3 reads CASSYFSRGTEAFF. CDR3 nucleotides: TGTGCCAGCAGTTACTTCAGCCGGGGAACTGAAGCTTTCTTT.